This T cell receptor beta chain is from a study of T-cell memory formation after mild COVID-19. Study results and caveats: CD8+ contracting clones occupied EMRA, while CD4+ ones occupied mainly CM and EM. From day 15 to 85, contracting clones were balanced between CD4 and CD8, whereas later expanders leaned toward CD4+.

In TCRdb, the 5' RACE reads were re-called with MiXCR into one record per CDR3 protein. The top ten clones hold around a fifth of a sample with 240,000 or so distinct CDR3 sequences, roughly 10% of them seen once. Germline V gene sequence: CDR1 ENHRY, CDR2 SYGVKD. V was clipped by 7 bases and J by 0 bases; unmatched bases: 8. This CDR3 has 16 residues. Concerning this clonotype itself: Its antigen is undetermined.

This clonotype was obtained from a man younger than 30 who had mild COVID-19 (a few samples of this study predate the infection). Cell type and time point are not known. Sequencing was carried out using PBMCs or a T cell subset sorted from them (not recorded which). This chain connects TRBV10-3 to TRBJ2-3, with 9 bases aligning to TRBD1. The CDR3 DNA follows: TGTGCCATCAATTTTATGGGGACAGGGAGCACAGATACGCAGTATTTT. It specifies CAINFMGTGSTDTQYF.